This T cell receptor beta chain was sequenced for a study of blood T cell repertoires in COVID-19. Overall study: Both acute and convalescent COVID-19 samples were obtained from the United States, Italy and Spain. Nucleic acid was either cDNA or gDNA, and it came from T cells, B-cell-depleted T cells, or PBMCs.

The age range of participants was 18 to 89 years, with residence in around 22 US areas. The CDR3 has 15 residues. V lost 3 bases, J lost 2 bases, and 3 bases stayed unmatched. Germline CDR1 reads SGHNT; CDR2 reads YENEEA. The data were produced by immunoSEQ multiplex PCR, yet TCRdb's version contains in-frame clones alone and is incomplete. The sample has approximately 240,000 clones; just over 90% are singletons. Sequencing was carried out using PBMCs or T cells enriched from blood (not recorded which). The rearrangement uses TRBV11-3 and TRBJ2-7, with TRBD2 identical over 11 bases. This TCR was recovered from a woman under 30 who had recovered from COVID-19. The CDR3 region is CASSLLAGGTYEQYF. Written as DNA, the CDR3 is TGTGCCAGCAGCTTGCTAGCGGGGGGAACCTACGAGCAGTACTTC.